The T cell receptor beta chain described here comes from a study of cytomegalovirus exposure and HLA in healthy donors. With 7 bases removed from V and 2 bases from J, the gap between germline ends came to 18 bases. CDR3 length: 15 amino acids. Germline loops: CDR1 SQVTM, CDR2 ANQGSEA. PCR employed 60 Vbeta and 13 Jbeta primers. The method was immunoSEQ multiplex PCR; TCRdb's version includes in-frame clones alone and lacks a portion of them. The table lists under 150,000 clones, around 78% of them singletons, with 3% to 4% in the top ten. The rearrangement joins TRBV29-1 to TRBJ2-1, with a possible D match to TRBD2 (6 bases). The source of this sequence is a woman under 40 in good health and CMV-seropositive. Sequenced sample: PBMCs. CDR3 sequence reads: CSARQGRSPYNEQFF. CDR3 coding DNA: TGCAGCGCACGCCAAGGGAGGAGTCCCTACAATGAGCAGTTCTTC.